Below are 10 T cell receptor beta chains sequenced from a single sample in a study of T cells in Graves' hyperthyroidism and ophthalmopathy. Amplified TCR beta CDR3 regions derived from RNA transcripts. First-round RT-PCR of the TCR CDR3 relied on the HTBI primer set. TCRdb reanalysed the multiplex PCR reads using MiXCR and keeps one entry per CDR3 protein. The sample lists some 700,000 distinct CDR3 sequences; 15% to 20% were seen once. The source material was blood. The receptors were sampled from a man aged 50-60 years with Graves' hyperthyroidism.

Note on this clonotype: The germline gene is not matched at one end of the junction; a read error may be the cause. The chain has TRBV6-1 and TRBJ1-2; 11 bases fit TRBD1. Germline CDR1 reads MNHNS; CDR2 reads SASEGT. The CDR3 has 13 amino acids. CDR3 sequence reads: CANSTDRGRGYTF. The CDR3 DNA sequence: TGTGCCAACAGTACGGACAGGGGGCGCGGCTACACCTTC.

This clonotype was seen at least ten times. The chain employs TRBV7-9 and TRBJ2-5; either TRBD1 or TRBD2 may supply D (6 bases each). CDR1 and CDR2 (germline): SEHNR, FQNEAQ (reference sequence). Trimming took 1 base from V and 5 from J, leaving 8 bases between them. The CDR3 is 13 amino acids. CDR3 nucleotide sequence: TGTGCCAGCAGCTTAGGAGGGGGGGAGACCCAGTACTTC. This encodes CASSLGGGETQYF.

The chain recombines TRBV19 with TRBJ1-6, with D maybe TRBD1 (6 bases). Trimming took off 9 bases at V and 10 bases at J, with 16 bases between the two ends. Germline loops: CDR1 LNHDA, CDR2 SQIVND (reference sequence). The CDR3 contains 13 residues. CDR3 sequence: CASGGRGGSPLHF. In DNA, the CDR3 is TGTGCCAGCGGCGGCAGGGGAGGCTCACCCCTCCACTTT.

Concerning this clonotype: This could be a read error, since a much larger clone is one nucleotide away. The chain employs TRBV11-2 and TRBJ2-5; 7 nucleotides agree with TRBD2. Trimming at V came to 2 bases and at J to 8 bases, leaving 5 bases not matched to a gene. The CDR3 is made up of 13 amino acids. From germline, CDR1 is SGHAT and CDR2 FQNNGV. The CDR3 nucleotides read TGTGCCAGCAGCTTACTAGCTAGCGGTACCCAGTACTTC. This translates into CASSLLASGTQYF.

The table lists this clonotype with a few counts. This chain links TRBV7-2 with TRBJ2-1; D is perhaps TRBD2 (5 bases). V shed 5 bases and J shed 5 bases, with 13 bases lying between them. The length of the CDR3 is 14 residues. Germline V gene lookup returns CDR1 SGHTA and CDR2 FQGNSA. The CDR3 region has the DNA TGTGCCAGCAGCGTGGGAGCTGGCCACAATGAGCAGTTCTTC. Protein sequence: CASSVGAGHNEQFF.

This clonotype was observed at least ten times. The CDR3 sequence is CASSRVGESYEQYF. CDR3 DNA: TGTGCCAGCAGCCGGGTCGGGGAATCCTACGAGCAGTACTTC. This sequence joins TRBV5-6 and TRBJ2-7; D may be TRBD2 (5 bases). Trimming removed 4 bases at V and 1 base at J, with 12 bases between. This CDR3 comprises 14 residues. In germline, CDR1 is SGHDT, CDR2 YYEEEE.

This clonotype was picked up many times. CDR3 protein: CASSLFRSQETQYF. In nucleotides, the CDR3 is TGTGCCAGCAGCTTATTCAGAAGTCAAGAGACCCAGTACTTC. The chain is built from TRBV7-2 and TRBJ2-5; D remains ambiguous. The CDR3 covers 14 residues. Germline loops: CDR1 SGHTA, CDR2 FQGNSA. V lost 2 bases to trimming and J lost 2 bases, with 9 bases between them.

This clonotype was recorded a few times. The chain employs TRBV7-2 and TRBJ2-3, with 9 bases lining up with TRBD1. Germline V CDR1 and CDR2: SGHTA, FQGNSA. The CDR3 is 17 amino acids. V shed 0 bases and J 1 base; nucleotides not matched to a gene: 5. As DNA, the CDR3 is TGTGCCAGCAGCTTAGCGGAATGGACAGGGGGCACAGATACGCAGTATTTT. Residues: CASSLAEWTGGTDTQYF. Complete variable domain (other parts from reference TRBV7-2 and TRBJ2-3): GAGVSQSPSNKVTEKGKDVELRCDPISGHTALYWYRQSLGQGLEFLIYFQGNSAPDKSGLPSDRFSAERTGGSVSTLTIQRTQQEDSAVYLCASSLAEWTGGTDTQYFGPGTRLTVL.

This clonotype was recorded many times. V is TRBV27 and J is TRBJ1-2; D possibly corresponds to TRBD1 (6 bases). The CDR3 consists of 15 residues. V was cut by 0 bases and J by 4 bases, with 12 bases left in between. In germline, CDR1 is MNHEY, CDR2 SMNVEV (reference sequence). CDR3 sequence: CASSLSGGGGYGYTF. The CDR3 bases are TGTGCCAGCAGTTTATCGGGAGGGGGAGGCTATGGCTACACCTTC.

This clonotype turned up a few times. CDR3 coding DNA: TGCAGTGCTAGAGGCCGAGCGGGGCAGTACAATGAGCAGTTCTTC. Its translation: CSARGRAGQYNEQFF. The V and J genes are TRBV20-1 and TRBJ2-1; TRBD2 matches 7 bases. The CDR3 loop spans 15 amino acids. Germline lookup yields CDR1 DFQATT and CDR2 SNEGSKA (reference sequence). J gave up 4 bases and V 1 base, and 7 bases lay outside the gene matches.